This entry lists 5 T cell receptor beta chains sequenced from one sample in a study of T cells after yellow fever vaccination. One entry per CDR3 protein results from TCRdb running MiXCR on the 5' RACE reads. The sample lists just under 600,000 distinct CDR3 sequences, roughly 14% occurring once. Sample: PBMCs, taken on the day of the yellow fever booster vaccination. These receptors were taken from a man aged 25 to 45 who received the YFV17D yellow fever vaccine.

CDR3: CASSLAVSAGALSYEQYF. CDR3 in DNA: TGCGCCAGCAGCTTGGCCGTATCCGCGGGAGCCCTCTCCTACGAGCAGTACTTC. The rearrangement uses TRBV5-1 and TRBJ2-7; TRBD2 matches at 7 bases. CDR1 is SGHRS, CDR2 YFSETQ, per germline. After removal of 0 bases from V and 0 bases from J, the junction contained 12 bases not matched to a gene. CDR3 size: 18 residues.

This clonotype appeared a few times. This sequence joins TRBV5-4 and TRBJ2-1; tentatively, D is TRBD1 (5 bases). The CDR3 loop spans 16 amino acids. The V end lost 4 bases, the J end lost 0 bases, and 14 bases lay between the germline ends. Per the germline V gene, CDR1 is SGHNT and CDR2 is YYREEE (reference sequence). The CDR3 DNA sequence: TGTGCCAGCAGCAACAGGACAACAAGCTCCTACAATGAGCAGTTCTTC. It translates to CASSNRTTSSYNEQFF.

Many counts were recorded for this clonotype. The chain links TRBV15 to TRBJ2-4; D is possibly TRBD1 or TRBD2 (5 bases each). CDR3 length: 13 residues. V lost 6 bases and J 5 bases, leaving 11 bases between the germline ends. Germline V CDR1 and CDR2: LNHNV, YYDKDF (reference sequence). The CDR3 region has the DNA TGTGCCACCAGAGAGGGACGAGAAAACATTCAGTACTTC. As protein: CATREGRENIQYF.

This rearrangement joins TRBV5-1 to TRBJ2-3; D is unclear. Trimming cost V 4 bases and J 6 bases, with 12 bases left between them. The CDR3 runs to 13 residues. Germline V lookup: CDR1 SGHRS, CDR2 YFSETQ. For the CDR3, the DNA is TGCGCCAGCAGCCGAAGCCCAACGGATACGCAGTATTTT. Protein: CASSRSPTDTQYF.

The chain uses TRBV5-1 and TRBJ2-7; no firm D call. V gave up 2 bases and J gave up 1 base, with 10 bases separating them. From germline, CDR1 is SGHRS and CDR2 YFSETQ. CDR3 length equals 14 residues. Here the CDR3 reads CASSFSGQSYEQYF. Written as DNA, the CDR3 is TGCGCCAGCAGCTTCAGTGGGCAATCCTACGAGCAGTACTTC.